This TCR beta chain was identified in a study of memory CD8 T cells in hepatitis C reinfection. About the study: Two donors resolved primary infection, then developed chronic reinfection. A positive HCV RNA test after two negatives ≥60 days apart defined reinfection. Samples at peak reinfection came 3 to 8 weeks post-detection. Study results and limitations: With five donors, public clonotype conclusions could not be definitive.

Clones were sequenced by immunoSEQ multiplex PCR, and TCRdb holds only the in-frame ones, with some missing. This table has about 45,000 clones, approximately 87% appearing once. Trimming at V came to 7 bases and at J to 4 bases, leaving 5 bases not matched to a gene. This CDR3 comprises 13 residues. From germline, CDR1 is ENHRY and CDR2 SYGVKD. Time point indicated: peak reinfection, 3 to 8 weeks after reinfection detection. TCR sequencing was done directly ex vivo on sorted cells, without expansion in vitro. In the case of this clone: What it binds is not known.

V usage is TRBV10-3 and J usage is TRBJ2-3, with 7 bases lining up with TRBD2. The specimen sequenced was naive CD8+ T cells sorted from blood. The receptor's source is a man aged 18 to 30 with hepatitis C virus infection. CDR3 nucleotides: TGTGCCATCACTAGCGGAGGGGCAGATACGCAGTATTTT. Protein product: CAITSGGADTQYF.